The T cell receptor beta chain under discussion was sequenced for a study of cytotoxic CD8 clonotypes in ibrutinib-treated CLL (dated by TCRdb to the early 2020s). In terms of the full investigation: The cohort had eleven to twelve relapsed/refractory and some 15 treatment-naive patients; some 17 were IGHV unmutated. On average, each sample had some 260,000 productive templates and tens of thousands of productive rearrangements. Of the 86 participants in the trial, 20 to 30 had longitudinal samples available. Cryopreserved peripheral blood mononuclear cells were collected at three points: before therapy, at response, and at either sustained remission or disease progression. Partial responses were observed in about 24 patients and complete responses in 2; after a median follow-up of 68 months, remission was maintained in 14 patients and progression was observed in roughly twelve. The response samples were drawn at a median of roughly eleven months into treatment, with a range of about 6 to 36 months. Patients were still on ibrutinib when every remission and progressive disease sample was collected. Results and caveats for the whole study, not just this receptor: At baseline, clonality was higher than in age-matched healthy donors and showed a strong correlation with circulating CD8+ T-cell counts. Sampling times were not matched between patients in sustained remission and patients whose disease was progressing, and lymph node repertoires were not examined. Clonality increased at ibrutinib response, stayed stable in sustained remission, and fell back toward baseline at progression. Public clonotypes were rare and either shrank or stayed stable during treatment, and the rise in clonality at ibrutinib response reflected expansion of private clonotypes.

The goal of deep resolution MiSeq sequencing was a depth between 1 in 1 million and 1 in 200,000 T cells, and coverage averaged 10x per clonotype. The immunoSEQ hsTCRB Kit was used to generate the TCR beta libraries. The original methods were these. ImmunoSEQ Data Assistant and ImmunoSEQ Analyzer were used for data analysis, and V, D and J genes were assigned according to IMGT definitions. Clonality, with values ranging from 0 to 1, was calculated as one minus the normalized Shannon entropy of productive rearrangement frequencies. Public clonotype analysis was restricted to overrepresented clonotypes comprising at least 0.05% of each patient's repertoire. About a dozen age-matched healthy donor repertoires from immuneACCESS served as clonality controls. Drawn from immuneACCESS, this table holds only the in-frame rearrangements with V and J called that TCRdb kept. Clones are partly lost; checked studies trace under half to an unresolved V gene and leave the rest unexplained. V and J calls and clone size are those listed in that table; D and trimming were worked out from the DNA. This sample is represented by 270,000 or so clones; roughly three quarters of them were singletons. The ten largest clones represent around 5.1% of the sample.

The time point label, read with the paper, signifies: progressive disease on ibrutinib. For TCR beta library preparation, 1.5 to 2 micrograms of genomic DNA was extracted from cryopreserved PBMCs. High-throughput TCR beta sequencing was performed on longitudinal blood samples from CLL patients receiving ibrutinib monotherapy. The patients were enrolled in a single-center, open-label phase 2 trial of ibrutinib monotherapy. About this clone: Its antigen has not been determined. No much larger clone is present one base from it, and per-base qualities are unavailable.

The source was PBMCs, collected at disease progression, from a patient treated with ibrutinib. The receptor was isolated from a human donor with chronic lymphocytic leukemia.

The CDR3 has the sequence CASSMSVAKNIQYF. The DNA reads TGTGCCAGTAGTATGTCAGTGGCCAAAAACATTCAGTACTTC. The chain joins TRBV19 to TRBJ2-4, with the D gene call left open. Trimming takes 3 bases from V and 1 base from J, and the germline ends sit 7 bases apart. Per the germline V gene (reference sequence), LNHDA is the CDR1 and SQIVND is the CDR2. The CDR3 starts with the cysteine, ends with the phenylalanine, and has 14 residues. Only CDR3 DNA remains: 42 bases, in frame from the first base.